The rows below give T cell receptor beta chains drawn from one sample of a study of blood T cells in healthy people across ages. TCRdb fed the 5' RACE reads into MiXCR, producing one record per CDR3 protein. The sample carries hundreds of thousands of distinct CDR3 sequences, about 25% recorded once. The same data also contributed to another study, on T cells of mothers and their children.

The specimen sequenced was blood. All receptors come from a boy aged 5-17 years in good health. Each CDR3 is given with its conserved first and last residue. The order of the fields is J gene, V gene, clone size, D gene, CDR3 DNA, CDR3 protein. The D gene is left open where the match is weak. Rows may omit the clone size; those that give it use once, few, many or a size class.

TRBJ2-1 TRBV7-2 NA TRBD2 TGTGCCAGCAAAAGGCTAGCGGTCTCCTACAATGAGCAGTTCTTC CASKRLAVSYNEQFF
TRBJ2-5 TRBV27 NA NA TGTGCCAGCAGTTTCATAGCCGACAGCCACCAAGAGACCCAGTACTTC CASSFIADSHQETQYF
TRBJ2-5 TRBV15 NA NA TGTGCCACCAGCAGGGGCGCTGAGGGAAGAGTAGGGGAGACCCAGTACTTC CATSRGAEGRVGETQYF
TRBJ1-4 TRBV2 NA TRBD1 TGTGCCAGCAATGCCGGACAGGCTTGGGAAAAACTGTTTTTT CASNAGQAWEKLFF
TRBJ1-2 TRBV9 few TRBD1 TGTGCCAGCAGCGTAGCGACAGGGGGCACCTATGGCTACACCTTC CASSVATGGTYGYTF
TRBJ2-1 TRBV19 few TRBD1 TGTGCCAGTAGTATCACAGGGGGCGGGTACCATGAGCAGTTCTTC CASSITGGGYHEQFF
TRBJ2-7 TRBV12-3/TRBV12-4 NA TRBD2 TGTGCCAGCAGCCGCGGGACTAGCGGTAGGGACTACGAGCAGTACTTC CASSRGTSGRDYEQYF
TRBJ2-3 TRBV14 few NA TGTGCCAGCAGCAGTAAACCCCTGACAGCGGTGACAATGGCAGATACGCAGTATTTT CASSSKPLTAVTMADTQYF
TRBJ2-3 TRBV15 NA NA TGTGCCACCAGCAAAACTGCCAGGGGCACAGATACGCAGTATTTT CATSKTARGTDTQYF
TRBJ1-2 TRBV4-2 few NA TGTGCCAGCAGCTCGACAGGAAACTCTAACTATGGCTACACCTTC CASSSTGNSNYGYTF
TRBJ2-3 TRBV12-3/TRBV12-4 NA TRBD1 TGTGCCAGCAGTCAACAGGGGGCACCAGATACGCAGTATTTT CASSQQGAPDTQYF
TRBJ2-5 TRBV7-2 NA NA TGTGCCAGCAGCTCGGACAGTGATGGGTGGACCCAGTACTTC CASSSDSDGWTQYF
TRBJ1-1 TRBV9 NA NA TGTGCCAGCAGCGCGGCGGACGGATTGTTCTCCACTGAAGCTTTCTTT CASSAADGLFSTEAFF
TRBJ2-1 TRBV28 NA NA TGTGCCAGCAGACCGCACCTGGAGTCGGGGTACAATGAGCAGTTCTTC CASRPHLESGYNEQFF
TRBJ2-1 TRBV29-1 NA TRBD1 TGCAGCCCTGACATCGGACAGGGGGCAGGGAATGAGCAGTTCTTC CSPDIGQGAGNEQFF
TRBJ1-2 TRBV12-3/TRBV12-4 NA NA TGTGCCAGCAGTCCCCTTGGAGGGTTTAACTATGGCTACACCTTC CASSPLGGFNYGYTF
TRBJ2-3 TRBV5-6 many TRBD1 TGTGCCAGCAGTTCCGGACAGGGATGGGCAGATACGCAGTATTTT CASSSGQGWADTQYF
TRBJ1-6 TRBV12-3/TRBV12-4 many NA TGTGCCAGCAGTTTAACCTTAAATTCACCCCTCCACTTT CASSLTLNSPLHF
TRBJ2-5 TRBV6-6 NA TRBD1 TGTGCCAGCAGTTCGGACAGGGGGCTCAACCAAGAGACCCAGTACTTC CASSSDRGLNQETQYF
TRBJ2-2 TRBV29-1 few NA TGCAGCGTCCTGACTGTGCGGGGTGGTTATAACACCGGGGAGCTGTTTTTT CSVLTVRGGYNTGELFF
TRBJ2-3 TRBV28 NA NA TGTGCCAGCAGTTCCCGGAAGGTTCAGCCCCAGTATTTT CASSSRKVQPQYF
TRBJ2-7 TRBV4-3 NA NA TGCGCCAGCAGCCAAGTGGCAGGAGGCACCGAGCAGTACTTC CASSQVAGGTEQYF
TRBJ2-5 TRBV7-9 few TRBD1 TGTGCCAGCAGCCTACTAAGAGGACAGGGGGGACAAGAGACCCAGTACTTC CASSLLRGQGGQETQYF
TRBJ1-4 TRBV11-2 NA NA TGTGCCAGCAGCTTAAGTTTAGGAGATGCCTTGAAAAAACTGTTTTTT CASSLSLGDALKKLFF
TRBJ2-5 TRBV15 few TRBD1 TGTGCCACCAGCAGAGATAGGGGGACAGGGGGTCTAGCGGAGCAGACCCAGTACTTC CATSRDRGTGGLAEQTQYF
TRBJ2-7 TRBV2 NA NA TGTGCCAGCAGGCAGGAATTGACCTACGAGCAGTACTTC CASRQELTYEQYF
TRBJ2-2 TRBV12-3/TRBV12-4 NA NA TGTGCCAGTGAGGGGTTCGGAAGCGGGGAGCTGTTTTTT CASEGFGSGELFF